These T cell receptor beta chains were read from a single sample in a study of beta chain features in type 1 diabetes. Using immunoSEQ multiplex PCR, the repertoire was profiled, and TCRdb retains in-frame clones only, with some absent. This sample yields 680,000 or so clones, of which around 16% are seen a single time; roughly 0.098% belongs to the top ten. Sequencing was performed on naive CD4+ T cells from blood. The receptors derive from a young man in good health. Each CDR3 is given with its conserved first and last residue. D genes are given only for firm matches.

v_gene,d_gene,j_gene,CDR3aa
TRBV7-9,TRBD1,TRBJ2-7,CASSFRDRGFYEQYF
TRBV5-1,-,TRBJ1-1,CASSSGFGNTEAFF
TRBV4-3,-,TRBJ1-2,CASSTRGTSFYGYTF
TRBV7-2,-,TRBJ2-1,CASSLRGEQFF
TRBV19,-,TRBJ2-6,CASSDRASGANVLTF
TRBV7-2,TRBD2,TRBJ2-5,CASSLELAGKETQYF
TRBV6-6,-,TRBJ1-5,CATKRGPGGNQPQHF
TRBV19,TRBD2,TRBJ2-4,CASSDTSGSLGVGKNIQYF
TRBV7-9,TRBD2,TRBJ2-3,CASSTQRGTSTDTQYF
TRBV18,TRBD1,TRBJ2-7,CASSPPGQGEQYF
TRBV7-9,TRBD1,TRBJ1-2,CASSLLRDRPYGYTF